The 5 T cell receptor beta chains below were found in one sample sequenced in a study of Ad26.COV2.S vaccination and SARS-CoV-2 variants. Profiling relied on immunoSEQ multiplex PCR, and the TCRdb table lists in-frame clones only, not all of them. Here the sample spans a few hundred thousand clones, 83% being singletons. Treatment noted: some 19 received Ad26.COV2.S at low or high dose, single or two shots; several received placebo; per-sample allocation not given. Material that was analyzed had been drawn on day 63 after the first vaccine or placebo injection. Sequencing was performed on peripheral blood, taken in a trial of Ad26.COV2.S vaccine versus placebo. The receptors were gathered from a person between 18 and 60 years old who received the Ad26.COV2.S COVID-19 vaccine or a placebo.

V gene TRBV7-8 combines with J gene TRBJ2-3, with TRBD1 matching 7 bases. The germline CDR1 and CDR2 sequences are SGHVS and FQNEAQ. V shed 5 bases and J 4 bases; nucleotides not matched to a gene: 9. The CDR3 consists of 15 residues. CDR3 sequence reads: CASSLQGPGSDTQYF. CDR3 nucleotides: TGTGCCAGCAGCCTACAGGGGCCAGGATCAGATACGCAGTATTTT.

The chain uses TRBV18 and TRBJ1-4; TRBD1 might be the D (5 bases). Trimming removed 2 bases from V and 10 bases from J, with 11 bases in between. The CDR3 extends over 13 amino acids. In germline, CDR1 is KGHSH, CDR2 LQKENI. Here the CDR3 reads CASSPYRDLKLFF. CDR3 in DNA: TGTGCCAGCTCACCATACCGGGACTTAAAACTGTTTTTT.

This sequence joins TRBV12-3 or TRBV12-4 and TRBJ2-1; D call uncertain. The CDR3 is 13 amino acids. Trimming pared 7 bases from V and 9 bases from J, leaving 16 bases between. Written as DNA, the CDR3 is TGTGCCAGCACCCGAAGCTTGGCTCCTGAGCAGTTCTTC. It is translated as CASTRSLAPEQFF.

Comment on this clone: Mismatch with germline at one junction end may stem from a read error. The chain couples TRBV3-1 (or the pseudogene TRBV3-2) to TRBJ2-1, with 11 nucleotides matching TRBD2. CDR1 LGHDT and CDR2 YNNKEL come from the germline V gene (reference sequence). The CDR3 runs 15 residues. The CDR3 DNA is TGTGCCAGCAGGCAAGGACTAGCGGGTTACAATGAGCAGTTCTTC. Encoded protein: CASRQGLAGYNEQFF.

This clone came up a few times. Within the sample, other DNA sequences also encode this same CDR3. V is TRBV25-1 and J is TRBJ1-2; D is ambiguous. CDR1 is MGHDK and CDR2 is SYGVNS in the germline V gene. V lost 2 bases to trimming and J lost 4 bases, with 5 bases between them. This CDR3 comprises 12 residues. For the CDR3, the DNA is TGTGCCAGCAGTGAAGAGGGCTATGGCTACACCTTC. This codes for CASSEEGYGYTF.